Shown below are 25 T cell receptor beta chains from a single sample sequenced in a study of PD-1 blockade in mismatch repair-deficient tumors. The data were produced by immunoSEQ multiplex PCR, yet TCRdb's version contains in-frame clones alone and is incomplete. The sample records around 110,000 clones, approximately 80% being singletons. Material: peripheral blood, obtained 60 weeks after starting pembrolizumab. These receptors came from an adult with mismatch repair-deficient cancer.

In DNA form, the CDR3 reads TGTGCCAGTAGACTAGTTGGGGGCACAGATACGCAGTATTTT. Its protein product is CASRLVGGTDTQYF. The chain links TRBV19 to TRBJ2-3, with a possible D match to TRBD2 (5 bases). Looked up from germline, CDR1 is LNHDA and CDR2 is SQIVND (reference sequence). Trimming removed 6 bases at V and 1 base at J, with 11 bases between. There are 14 residues in the CDR3.

This chain uses TRBV11-3 with TRBJ1-1; D may be TRBD1 (6 bases). The CDR3 spans 14 residues. Germline CDR1 SGHNT, CDR2 YENEEA. V lost 5 bases and J lost 1, with 11 bases in between. CDR3: CASSRGAENTEAFF. The CDR3 DNA is TGTGCCAGCAGCCGGGGGGCCGAGAACACTGAAGCTTTCTTT.

The genes are TRBV7-9 and TRBJ2-7; D is unclear. V was shortened by 4 bases and J by 2 bases, with 12 bases between the two germline ends. This CDR3 contains 14 residues. The germline V gene encodes CDR1 SEHNR and CDR2 FQNEAQ (reference sequence). The CDR3 spells CASSSGGKTYEQYF. In nucleotides, the CDR3 is TGTGCCAGCAGCTCGGGCGGAAAGACCTACGAGCAGTACTTC.

The J gene is TRBJ1-1, the V gene TRBV6-5; possible D gene TRBD1, 5 bases. Germline V gene lookup returns CDR1 MNHEY and CDR2 SVGAGI. The CDR3 runs to 13 residues. Trimming pared 6 bases from V and 3 bases from J, leaving 11 bases between. CDR3 coding DNA: TGTGCCAGCAGACCGGGACCGCACACTGAAGCTTTCTTT. Protein: CASRPGPHTEAFF.

The V gene is TRBV9, the J gene TRBJ1-5; tentatively, D is TRBD1 (6 bases). Germline lookup yields CDR1 SGDLS and CDR2 YYNGEE. Trimming took off 3 bases at V and 7 bases at J, with 14 bases between the two ends. The CDR3 is 14 amino acids. This CDR3 reads CASSATGQVQPQHF. The DNA of the CDR3 is TGTGCCAGCAGCGCGACGGGACAAGTGCAGCCCCAGCATTTT.

The chain recombines TRBV7-9 with TRBJ1-1; maybe TRBD1 (6 bases). The germline CDR1 and CDR2 sequences are SEHNR and FQNEAQ (reference sequence). The CDR3 length is 16 residues. V gave up 6 bases and J gave up 1 base, with 18 bases separating them. The CDR3 DNA reads TGTGCCAGCAGTCCCTATCTTCGACAGGAGAACACTGAAGCTTTCTTT. Its protein product is CASSPYLRQENTEAFF.

The chain combines TRBV2 with TRBJ2-2, with 10 bases identical to TRBD2. CDR1 is SNHLY, CDR2 FYNNEI, per germline. The V gene end was trimmed by 10 bases and the J gene end by 6 bases; junction bases not matched to a gene: 11. This CDR3 region has 15 residues. DNA for the CDR3: TGTGCCATCAACAAGGGACTAGCGAGGCCCGGGGAGCTGTTTTTT. Amino acid sequence: CAINKGLARPGELFF.

This clone has only a few counts. The V and J genes are TRBV11-1 and TRBJ2-1; maybe TRBD1 (6 bases). V gave up 3 bases and J gave up 8 bases, with 20 bases separating them. This CDR3 has 16 residues. CDR1 is SGHAT, CDR2 FQDESV, per germline (reference sequence). Written as DNA, the CDR3 is TGTGCCAGCAGCTTGAGAGGGACCAGGGGTACGGATGAGCAGTTCTTC. The encoded protein is CASSLRGTRGTDEQFF. The full variable domain, completed using reference TRBV11-1 and TRBJ2-1, is EAEVAQSPRYKITEKSQAVAFWCDPISGHATLYWYRQILGQGPELLVQFQDESVVDDSQLPKDRFSAERLKGVDSTLKIQPAELGDSAMYLCASSLRGTRGTDEQFFGPGTRLTVL.

The rearrangement links TRBV13 to TRBJ2-1, with 10 bases aligning to TRBD2. Looked up from germline, CDR1 is PRHDT and CDR2 is FYEKMQ (reference sequence). CDR3 size: 17 residues. V shed 1 base and J 1 base; nucleotides not matched to a gene: 4. The CDR3 is CASSLDGSGRSYNEQFF. The CDR3 nucleotides read TGTGCCAGCAGCTTAGATGGTAGCGGGAGGTCCTACAATGAGCAGTTCTTC.

This chain uses TRBV7-2 with TRBJ2-3, with D perhaps assigned TRBD1 or TRBD2 (5 bases each). V was pared by 0 bases and J by 5 bases, with 9 bases between. Germline values: CDR1 SGHTA, CDR2 FQGNSA. The CDR3 has 14 residues. The CDR3 sequence is CASSLATGRDTQYF. The CDR3 bases are TGTGCCAGCAGCTTAGCCACGGGACGAGATACGCAGTATTTT. Full variable domain (outside the CDR3, taken from reference TRBV7-2 and TRBJ2-3): GAGVSQSPSNKVTEKGKDVELRCDPISGHTALYWYRQSLGQGLEFLIYFQGNSAPDKSGLPSDRFSAERTGGSVSTLTIQRTQQEDSAVYLCASSLATGRDTQYFGPGTRLTVL.

The chain combines TRBV5-6 with TRBJ2-3; D is unresolved. The CDR3 is made up of 13 amino acids. The germline V gene has CDR1 SGHDT and CDR2 YYEEEE. V dropped 3 bases and J dropped 2 bases, with 7 bases sitting between them. The CDR3 DNA reads as TGTGCCAGCAGCTCCGGCTACACAGATACGCAGTATTTT. This translates into CASSSGYTDTQYF.

The chain carries TRBV7-2 and TRBJ2-1, with a possible D match to TRBD1 (6 bases). The ends were cut back, 3 bases at V and 0 bases at J, with 12 bases in the middle. The CDR3 runs 16 residues. Germline CDR1 and CDR2: SGHTA and FQGNSA. For the CDR3, the DNA is TGTGCCAGCAGCTTGGGGGCCCTCAGCTCCTACAATGAGCAGTTCTTC. Translated, it gives CASSLGALSSYNEQFF. Combining the CDR3 with reference TRBV7-2 and TRBJ2-1 gives the whole variable domain GAGVSQSPSNKVTEKGKDVELRCDPISGHTALYWYRQSLGQGLEFLIYFQGNSAPDKSGLPSDRFSAERTGGSVSTLTIQRTQQEDSAVYLCASSLGALSSYNEQFFGPGTRLTVL.

This chain connects TRBV7-3 to TRBJ2-1; 10 bases fit TRBD2. Trimming removed 2 bases from V and 6 bases from J; junction bases left unmatched: 4. CDR1 is SGHTA and CDR2 is FQGTGA in the germline V gene. CDR3 length: 15 amino acids. The CDR3 DNA follows: TGTGCCAGCAGCTTAGAAGCGGGAGGGAGCAATGAGCAGTTCTTC. It yields the protein CASSLEAGGSNEQFF.

This clone was detected once. J is TRBJ1-1 and V is TRBV7-3, with 8 bases identical to TRBD1. The germline gives CDR1 SGHTA, CDR2 FQGTGA. The CDR3 totals 15 residues. Trimming removed 4 bases from V and 6 bases from J; junction bases left unmatched: 10. The CDR3 spells CASSSTPGQGAEAFF. As DNA, the CDR3 is TGTGCCAGCAGCTCCACCCCCGGACAGGGTGCTGAAGCTTTCTTT.

The rearrangement links TRBV5-1 to TRBJ2-1; 8 bases are shared with TRBD2. The CDR3 length is 17 residues. Germline V CDR1 and CDR2: SGHRS, YFSETQ. Trimming at V came to 2 bases and at J to 5 bases, leaving 12 bases not matched to a gene. The CDR3 bases are TGCGCCAGCAGCTTCGAACCGAGCGGGAGCGGGAACAATGAGCAGTTCTTC. This translates into CASSFEPSGSGNNEQFF.

This rearrangement joins TRBV30 to TRBJ1-2; D remains ambiguous. Per germline, CDR1 GTSNPN and CDR2 SVGIG (reference sequence). The germline V and J ends were trimmed by 0 bases and 7 bases, with 18 bases remaining between them. The CDR3 runs 15 residues. The CDR3 DNA is TGTGCCTGGAGTGTACAGCAGCTGACGCGGTGTGGCTACACCTTC. This gives the protein CAWSVQQLTRCGYTF.

The V call is TRBV5-1, the J call TRBJ2-2, with D possibly TRBD2 on 7 matching bases. Germline V gene data show CDR1 as SGHRS and CDR2 as YFSETQ. Trimming stripped 0 bases from V and 2 bases from J, with 8 bases between. The CDR3 has 15 residues. The CDR3 is CASSLAGGNTGELFF. CDR3 in DNA: TGCGCCAGCAGCTTGGCGGGGGGCAACACCGGGGAGCTGTTTTTT.

The V and J genes are TRBV9 and TRBJ2-1; D is possibly TRBD2 (6 bases). This CDR3 contains 13 residues. Germline V gene lookup returns CDR1 SGDLS and CDR2 YYNGEE. Trimming shortened V by 2 bases and J by 6 bases, and 9 bases separated the two germline ends. The CDR3 DNA sequence: TGTGCCAGCAGCGTCGGGAGTGGCAATGAGCAGTTCTTC. It translates to CASSVGSGNEQFF.

This chain connects TRBV14 to TRBJ2-5; 8 nucleotides align to TRBD2. This CDR3 spans 14 amino acids. Losses at the gene ends were 4 bases for V and 3 bases for J; bases not matched to a gene: 4. The germline V gene has CDR1 SGHDN and CDR2 FVKESK. The CDR3 bases are TGTGCCAGCAGCCTCCTCGGGAGGGAAGAGACCCAGTACTTC. It is translated as CASSLLGREETQYF.

This chain uses TRBV4-1 with TRBJ2-6, with D hard to call. The V end was cut by 1 base, the J end by 0 bases, with 16 bases between. The CDR3 length is 19 residues. The germline CDR1 and CDR2 sequences are MGHRA and YSYEKL. The CDR3, as DNA: TGCGCCAGCAGCCAAGCAGGCCACTACTTAATCTCTGGGGCCAACGTCCTGACTTTC. Protein sequence: CASSQAGHYLISGANVLTF.

The rearrangement links TRBV2 to TRBJ2-1; possibly TRBD2 for D (5 bases). The CDR3 is 17 residues long. Germline loops: CDR1 SNHLY, CDR2 FYNNEI. With 2 bases removed from V and 1 base from J, the gap between germline ends came to 15 bases. DNA for the CDR3: TGTGCCAGCAGTGAATTTTACGGGATTAGTTCCTACAATGAGCAGTTCTTC. Amino acid sequence: CASSEFYGISSYNEQFF. Full variable domain (outside the CDR3, taken from reference TRBV2 and TRBJ2-1): EPEVTQTPSHQVTQMGQEVILRCVPISNHLYFYWYRQILGQKVEFLVSFYNNEISEKSEIFDDQFSVERPDGSNFTLKIRSTKLEDSAMYFCASSEFYGISSYNEQFFGPGTRLTVL.

The chain employs TRBV4-3 and TRBJ2-3; D is undetermined. Germline loops: CDR1 LGHNA, CDR2 YSLEER. Trimming removed 0 bases at V and 4 bases at J, with 14 bases between. CDR3 length: 16 residues. The CDR3 DNA reads as TGCGCCAGCAGCCAAGATGCGATCCTCCGCTCAGATACGCAGTATTTT. Residues: CASSQDAILRSDTQYF.

The CDR3 reads CASSLKGLANEQFF. In DNA form, the CDR3 reads TGTGCCAGCAGCTTAAAGGGACTAGCCAATGAGCAGTTCTTC. The chain has TRBV13 and TRBJ2-1; 9 bases line up with TRBD2. This CDR3 is 14 amino acids long. V was clipped by 2 bases and J by 6 bases; unmatched bases: 2. Germline loops: CDR1 PRHDT, CDR2 FYEKMQ (reference sequence).

In DNA, the CDR3 is TGTGCCAGCAGTTTGGAGCTCCTAGCCAAAAACATTCAGTACTTC. Amino acid sequence: CASSLELLAKNIQYF. This sequence joins TRBV28 and TRBJ2-4; the D is unclear. Germline lookup yields CDR1 MDHEN and CDR2 SYDVKM. The CDR3 runs to 15 residues. The V end lost 3 bases, the J end lost 0 bases, and 9 bases lay between the germline ends.

This clone has just a few counts. The chain uses TRBV7-2 and TRBJ2-7; a possible D gene is TRBD1 (6 bases). The CDR3 is 15 amino acids. CDR1 and CDR2 (germline): SGHTA, FQGNSA. V lost 4 bases and J lost 2, with 15 bases in between. The CDR3 loop reads CASSSSRTEAYEQYF. The CDR3 DNA is TGTGCCAGCAGCTCTAGCAGGACAGAAGCCTACGAGCAGTACTTC.